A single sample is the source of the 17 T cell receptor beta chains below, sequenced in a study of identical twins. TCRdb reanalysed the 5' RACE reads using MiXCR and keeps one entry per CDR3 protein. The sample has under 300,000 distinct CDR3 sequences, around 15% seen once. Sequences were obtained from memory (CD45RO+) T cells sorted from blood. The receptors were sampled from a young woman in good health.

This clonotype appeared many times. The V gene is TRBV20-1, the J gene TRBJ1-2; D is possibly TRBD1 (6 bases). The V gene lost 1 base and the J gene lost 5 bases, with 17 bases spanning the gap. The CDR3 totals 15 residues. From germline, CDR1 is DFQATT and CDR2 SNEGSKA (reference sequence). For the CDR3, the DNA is TGCAGTGCTAGAGGTGTAGGGACAAACCTTTATGGCTACACCTTC. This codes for CSARGVGTNLYGYTF.

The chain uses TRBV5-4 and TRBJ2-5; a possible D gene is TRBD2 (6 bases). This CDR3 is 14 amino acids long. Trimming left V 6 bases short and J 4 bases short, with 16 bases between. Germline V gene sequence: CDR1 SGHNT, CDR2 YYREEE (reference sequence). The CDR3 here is CASTRGRDSETQYF. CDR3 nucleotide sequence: TGTGCCAGCACTCGCGGTAGGGACTCAGAGACCCAGTACTTC. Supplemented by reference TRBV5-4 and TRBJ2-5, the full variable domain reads ETGVTQSPTHLIKTRGQQVTLRCSSQSGHNTVSWYQQALGQGPQFIFQYYREEENGRGNFPPRFSGLQFPNYSSELNVNALELDDSALYLCASTRGRDSETQYFGPGTRLLVL.

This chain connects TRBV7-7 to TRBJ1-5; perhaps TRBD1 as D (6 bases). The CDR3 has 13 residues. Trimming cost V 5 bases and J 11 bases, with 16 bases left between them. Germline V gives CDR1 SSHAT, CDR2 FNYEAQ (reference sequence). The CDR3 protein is CASSPDGGRTQHF. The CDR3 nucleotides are TGTGCCAGCAGCCCCGACGGGGGCCGGACCCAGCATTTT.

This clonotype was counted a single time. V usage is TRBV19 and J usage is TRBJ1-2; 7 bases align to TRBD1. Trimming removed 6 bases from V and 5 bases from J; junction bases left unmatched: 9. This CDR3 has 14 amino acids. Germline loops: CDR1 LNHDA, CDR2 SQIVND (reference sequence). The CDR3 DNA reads TGTGCCAGTAGGGACTCGACAGGGCTTTATGGCTACACCTTC. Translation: CASRDSTGLYGYTF.

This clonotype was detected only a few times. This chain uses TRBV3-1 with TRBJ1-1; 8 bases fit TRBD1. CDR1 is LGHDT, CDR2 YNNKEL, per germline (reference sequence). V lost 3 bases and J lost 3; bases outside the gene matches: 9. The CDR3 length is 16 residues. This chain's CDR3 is CASSHSQGQGDTEAFF. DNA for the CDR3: TGTGCCAGCAGCCACTCCCAAGGACAGGGCGACACTGAAGCTTTCTTT.

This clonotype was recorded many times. CDR3 in amino acids: CASSLSNLNTEAFF. Written as DNA, the CDR3 is TGTGCCAGCAGTTTATCCAACCTGAACACTGAAGCTTTCTTT. The V and J genes are TRBV12-3 or TRBV12-4 and TRBJ1-1; the D is unclear. V dropped 2 bases and J dropped 0 bases, with 7 bases sitting between them. This CDR3 contains 14 residues.

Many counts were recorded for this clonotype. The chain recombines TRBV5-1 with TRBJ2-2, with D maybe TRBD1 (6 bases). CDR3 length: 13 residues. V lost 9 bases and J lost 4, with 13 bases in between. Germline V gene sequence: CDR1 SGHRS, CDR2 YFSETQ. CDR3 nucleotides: TGCGCCACCCGAGGGGACATCACCGGGGAGCTGTTTTTT. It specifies CATRGDITGELFF.

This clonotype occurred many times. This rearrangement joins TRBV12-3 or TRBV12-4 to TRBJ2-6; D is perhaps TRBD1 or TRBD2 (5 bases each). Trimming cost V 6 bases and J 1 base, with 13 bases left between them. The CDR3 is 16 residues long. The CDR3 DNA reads TGTGCCAGCAGGCCGGGACCGATGTCTGGGGCCAACGTCCTGACTTTC. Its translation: CASRPGPMSGANVLTF.

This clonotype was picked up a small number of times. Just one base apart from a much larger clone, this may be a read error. The CDR3 nucleotides are TGTGCCATCAGCTATATAGATCCGACAGGGAGGTTGAAGGACATTCAGTACTTC. Its protein product is CAISYIDPTGRLKDIQYF. This chain joins TRBV12-3 or TRBV12-4 and TRBJ2-4; possible D gene TRBD1, 7 bases. V shed 10 bases and J shed 8 bases, with 33 bases lying between them. The CDR3 loop spans 18 amino acids.

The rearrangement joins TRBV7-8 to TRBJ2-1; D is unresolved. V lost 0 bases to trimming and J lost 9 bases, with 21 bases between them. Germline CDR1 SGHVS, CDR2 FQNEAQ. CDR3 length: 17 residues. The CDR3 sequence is CASSLAIGSAPSGEQFF. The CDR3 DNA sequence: TGTGCCAGCAGCTTAGCTATTGGGTCTGCACCATCGGGTGAGCAGTTCTTC.

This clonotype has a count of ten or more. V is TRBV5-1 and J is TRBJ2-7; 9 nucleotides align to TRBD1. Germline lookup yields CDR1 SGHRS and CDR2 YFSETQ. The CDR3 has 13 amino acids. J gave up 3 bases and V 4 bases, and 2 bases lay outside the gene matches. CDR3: CASSPTGGYEQYF. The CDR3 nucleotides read TGCGCCAGCAGCCCGACAGGGGGCTACGAGCAGTACTTC.

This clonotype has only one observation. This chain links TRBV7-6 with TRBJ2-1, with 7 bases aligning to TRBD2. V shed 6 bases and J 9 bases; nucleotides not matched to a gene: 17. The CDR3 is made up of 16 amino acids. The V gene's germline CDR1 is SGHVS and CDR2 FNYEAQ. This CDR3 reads CASSSPGLADRGEQFF. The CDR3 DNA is TGTGCCAGCAGTTCCCCCGGGCTAGCGGATAGAGGTGAGCAGTTCTTC.

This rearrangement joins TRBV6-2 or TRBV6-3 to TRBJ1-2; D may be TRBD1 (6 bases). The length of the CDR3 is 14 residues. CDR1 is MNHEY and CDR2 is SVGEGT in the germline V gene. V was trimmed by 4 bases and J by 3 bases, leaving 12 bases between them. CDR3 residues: CASSSQGSHYGYTF. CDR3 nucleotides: TGTGCCAGCAGTTCCCAGGGGTCGCACTATGGCTACACCTTC.

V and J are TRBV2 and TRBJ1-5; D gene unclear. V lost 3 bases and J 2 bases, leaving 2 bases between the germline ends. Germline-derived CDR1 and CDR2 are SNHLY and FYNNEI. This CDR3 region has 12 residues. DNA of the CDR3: TGTGCCAGCAGTGATCGCAATCAGCCCCAGCATTTT. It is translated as CASSDRNQPQHF.

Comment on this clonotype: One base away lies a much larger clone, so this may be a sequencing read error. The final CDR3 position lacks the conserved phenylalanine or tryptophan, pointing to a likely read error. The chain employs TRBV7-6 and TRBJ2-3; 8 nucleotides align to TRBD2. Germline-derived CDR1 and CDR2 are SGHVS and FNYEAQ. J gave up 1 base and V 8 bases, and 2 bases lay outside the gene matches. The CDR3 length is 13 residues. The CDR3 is CASVLAGTDTQYL. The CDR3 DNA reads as TGTGCCAGCGTACTAGCGGGCACAGATACGCAGTATTTA.

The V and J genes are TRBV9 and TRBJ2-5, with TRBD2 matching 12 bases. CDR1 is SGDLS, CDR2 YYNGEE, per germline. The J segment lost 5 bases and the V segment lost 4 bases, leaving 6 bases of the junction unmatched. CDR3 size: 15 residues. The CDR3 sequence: CASSPSGGARETQYF. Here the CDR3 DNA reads TGTGCCAGCAGCCCTAGCGGGGGGGCCCGGGAGACCCAGTACTTC.

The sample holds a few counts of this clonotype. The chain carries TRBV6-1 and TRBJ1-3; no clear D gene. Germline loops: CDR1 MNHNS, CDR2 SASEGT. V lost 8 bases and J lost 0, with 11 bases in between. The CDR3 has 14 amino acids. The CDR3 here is CASGRDNSGNTIYF. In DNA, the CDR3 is TGTGCCAGCGGGAGAGACAACTCTGGAAACACCATATATTTT.